This T cell receptor beta chain was sequenced in a study of T cell responses to AZD1222 COVID-19 vaccine. CDR1 and CDR2 (germline): LGHNA, YNFKEQ. The CDR3 covers 15 residues. V was cut by 4 bases and J by 4 bases, with 14 bases left in between. Sequenced by immunoSEQ multiplex PCR; TCRdb stores in-frame clones only, minus some. The table has about 82,000 clones, roughly 88% seen once. This specimen was peripheral blood, taken 28 days after the second AZD1222 dose. V and J are TRBV4-2 and TRBJ1-5; no clear D gene. The clonotype comes from an adult who received the AZD1222 COVID-19 vaccine. The CDR3 nucleotides are TGTGCCAGCAGCCCCCGATCCACAAATAATCAGCCCCAGCATTTT. Its protein is CASSPRSTNNQPQHF.